Sequencing of this T cell receptor beta chain was carried out in a study of monozygotic twins with inflammatory bowel disease. The draw for each donor consisted of a single 2.5 ml blood sample. Reprocessing the 5' RACE reads, TCRdb reports a single entry for every CDR3 protein and omits DNA. This sample's table has approximately 400,000 distinct CDR3 sequences. CDR3 length: 14 amino acids. From germline, CDR1 is SQVTM and CDR2 ANQGSEA. Sequencing input: blood. The TCR sequence derives from a human donor with ulcerative colitis or Crohn's disease, or a healthy co-twin of an affected twin (not recorded which). The chain has TRBV29-1 and TRBJ1-1; absent DNA, TCRdb's TRBD1 call cannot be checked. Here the CDR3 reads CSVGEGSRNTEAFF.